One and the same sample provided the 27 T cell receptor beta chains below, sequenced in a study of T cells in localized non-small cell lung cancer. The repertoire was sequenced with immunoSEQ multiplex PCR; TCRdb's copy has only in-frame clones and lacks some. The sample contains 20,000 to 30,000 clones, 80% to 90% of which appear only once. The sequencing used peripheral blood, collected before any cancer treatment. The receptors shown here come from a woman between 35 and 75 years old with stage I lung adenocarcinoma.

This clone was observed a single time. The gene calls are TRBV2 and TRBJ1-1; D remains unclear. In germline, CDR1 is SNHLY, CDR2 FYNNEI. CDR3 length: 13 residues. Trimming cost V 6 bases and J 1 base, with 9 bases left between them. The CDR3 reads CASRREGNTEAFF. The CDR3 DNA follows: TGTGCCAGCAGAAGAGAGGGGAACACTGAAGCTTTCTTT.

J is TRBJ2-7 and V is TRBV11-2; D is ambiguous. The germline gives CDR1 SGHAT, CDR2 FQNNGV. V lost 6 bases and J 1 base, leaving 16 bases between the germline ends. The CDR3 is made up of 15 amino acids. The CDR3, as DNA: TGTGCCAGCAGTGACCCCGAAGGAAGGTCCTACGAGCAGTACTTC. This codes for CASSDPEGRSYEQYF.

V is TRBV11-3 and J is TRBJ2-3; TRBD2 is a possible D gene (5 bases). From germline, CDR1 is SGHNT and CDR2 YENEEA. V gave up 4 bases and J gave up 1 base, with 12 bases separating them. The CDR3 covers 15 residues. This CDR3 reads CASSSEGKRTDTQYF. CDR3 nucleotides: TGTGCCAGCAGCTCCGAGGGCAAGCGCACAGATACGCAGTATTTT.

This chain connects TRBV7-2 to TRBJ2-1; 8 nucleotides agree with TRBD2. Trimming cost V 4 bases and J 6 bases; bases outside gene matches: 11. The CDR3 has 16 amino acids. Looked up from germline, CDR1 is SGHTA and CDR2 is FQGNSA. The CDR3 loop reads CASSSSFAGGINEQFF. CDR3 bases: TGTGCCAGCAGCTCCTCGTTTGCGGGGGGCATCAATGAGCAGTTCTTC.

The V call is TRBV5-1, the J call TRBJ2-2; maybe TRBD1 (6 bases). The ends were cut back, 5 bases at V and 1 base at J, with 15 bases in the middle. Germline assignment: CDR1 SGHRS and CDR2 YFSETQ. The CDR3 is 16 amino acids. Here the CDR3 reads CASSTQRTVNTGELFF. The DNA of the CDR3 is TGCGCCAGCAGTACACAGAGGACAGTGAACACCGGGGAGCTGTTTTTT.

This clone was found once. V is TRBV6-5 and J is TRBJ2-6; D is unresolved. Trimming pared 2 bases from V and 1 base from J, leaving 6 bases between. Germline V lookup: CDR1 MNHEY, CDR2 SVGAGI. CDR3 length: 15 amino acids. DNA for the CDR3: TGTGCCAGCAGTTACCGGTTGTCTGGGGCCAACGTCCTGACTTTC. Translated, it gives CASSYRLSGANVLTF.

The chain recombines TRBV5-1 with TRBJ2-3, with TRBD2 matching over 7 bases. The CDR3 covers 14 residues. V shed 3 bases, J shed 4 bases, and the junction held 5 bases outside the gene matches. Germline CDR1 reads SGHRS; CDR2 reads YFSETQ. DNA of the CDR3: TGCGCCAGCAGCTCCCTACTAGCGTCAGATACGCAGTATTTT. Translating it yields CASSSLLASDTQYF.

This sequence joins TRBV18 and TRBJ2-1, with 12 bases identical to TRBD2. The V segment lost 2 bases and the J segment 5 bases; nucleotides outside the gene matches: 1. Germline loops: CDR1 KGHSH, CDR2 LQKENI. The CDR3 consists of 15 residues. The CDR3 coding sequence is TGTGCCAGCTCACCAAGACTAGCGGGGGACAATGAGCAGTTCTTC. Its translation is CASSPRLAGDNEQFF.

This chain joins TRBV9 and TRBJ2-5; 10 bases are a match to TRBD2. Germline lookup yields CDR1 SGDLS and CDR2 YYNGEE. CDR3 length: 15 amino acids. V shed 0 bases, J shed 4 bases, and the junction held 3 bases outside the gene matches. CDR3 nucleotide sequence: TGTGCCAGCAGCGTAGCGGCTAGCGGGGGAGAGACCCAGTACTTC. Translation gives CASSVAASGGETQYF. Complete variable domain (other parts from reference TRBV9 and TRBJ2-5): DSGVTQTPKHLITATGQRVTLRCSPRSGDLSVYWYQQSLDQGLQFLIQYYNGEERAKGNILERFSAQQFPDLHSELNLSSLELGDSALYFCASSVAASGGETQYFGPGTRLLVL.

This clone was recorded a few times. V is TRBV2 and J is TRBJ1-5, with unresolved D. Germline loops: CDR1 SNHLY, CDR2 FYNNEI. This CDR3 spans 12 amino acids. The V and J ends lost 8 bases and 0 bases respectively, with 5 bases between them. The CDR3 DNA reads TGTGCCAGCGGTAATAGCAATCAGCCCCAGCATTTT. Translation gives CASGNSNQPQHF.

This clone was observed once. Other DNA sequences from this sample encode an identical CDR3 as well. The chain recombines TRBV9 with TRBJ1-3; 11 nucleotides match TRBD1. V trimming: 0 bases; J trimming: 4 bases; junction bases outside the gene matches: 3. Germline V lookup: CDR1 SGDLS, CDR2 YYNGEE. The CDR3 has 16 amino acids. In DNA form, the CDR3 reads TGTGCCAGCAGCGTAGGGACAGGGGGCGGCGGAAACACCATATATTTT. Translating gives CASSVGTGGGGNTIYF.

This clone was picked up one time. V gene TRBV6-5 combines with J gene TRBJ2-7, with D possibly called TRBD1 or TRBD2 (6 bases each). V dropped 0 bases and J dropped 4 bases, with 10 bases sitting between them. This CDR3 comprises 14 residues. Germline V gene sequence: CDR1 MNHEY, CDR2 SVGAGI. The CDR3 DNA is TGTGCCAGCAGTTACTCACGGGGGCCGTACGAGCAGTACTTC. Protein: CASSYSRGPYEQYF.

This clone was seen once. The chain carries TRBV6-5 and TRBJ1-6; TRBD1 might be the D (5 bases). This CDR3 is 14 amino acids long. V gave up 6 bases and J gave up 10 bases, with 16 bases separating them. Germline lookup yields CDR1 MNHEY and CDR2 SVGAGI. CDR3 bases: TGTGCCAGCAGGATGAATAGGGGCGGCTCACCCCTCCACTTT. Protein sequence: CASRMNRGGSPLHF.

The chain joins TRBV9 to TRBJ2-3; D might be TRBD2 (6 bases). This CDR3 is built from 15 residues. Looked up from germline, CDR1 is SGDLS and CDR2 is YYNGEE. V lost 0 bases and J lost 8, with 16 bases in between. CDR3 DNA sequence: TGTGCCAGCAGCGTAGAGGGGAGGAGAGGTGGTACGCAGTATTTT. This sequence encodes CASSVEGRRGGTQYF. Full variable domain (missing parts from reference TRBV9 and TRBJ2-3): DSGVTQTPKHLITATGQRVTLRCSPRSGDLSVYWYQQSLDQGLQFLIQYYNGEERAKGNILERFSAQQFPDLHSELNLSSLELGDSALYFCASSVEGRRGGTQYFGPGTRLTVL.

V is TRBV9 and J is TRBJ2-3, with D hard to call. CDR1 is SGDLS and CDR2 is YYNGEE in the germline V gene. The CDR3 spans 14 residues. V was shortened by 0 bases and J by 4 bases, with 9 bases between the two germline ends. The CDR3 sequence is CASSVETLSDTQYF. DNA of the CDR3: TGTGCCAGCAGCGTAGAAACTCTATCAGATACGCAGTATTTT.

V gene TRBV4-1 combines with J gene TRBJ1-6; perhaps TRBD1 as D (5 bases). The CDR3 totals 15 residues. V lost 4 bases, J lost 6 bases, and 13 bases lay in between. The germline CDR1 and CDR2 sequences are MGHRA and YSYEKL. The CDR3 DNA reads TGCGCCAGCAGCCCCGCGACAGCAACTAATTCACCCCTCCACTTT. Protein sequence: CASSPATATNSPLHF.

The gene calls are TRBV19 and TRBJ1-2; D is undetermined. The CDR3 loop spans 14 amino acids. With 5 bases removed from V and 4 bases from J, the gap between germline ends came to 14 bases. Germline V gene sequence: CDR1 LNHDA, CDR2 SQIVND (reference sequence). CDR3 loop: CASSFYDGSYGYTF. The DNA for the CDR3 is TGTGCCAGTAGTTTTTACGACGGATCCTATGGCTACACCTTC. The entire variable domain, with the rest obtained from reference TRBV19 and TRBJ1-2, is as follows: DGGITQSPKYLFRKEGQNVTLSCEQNLNHDAMYWYRQDPGQGLRLIYYSQIVNDFQKGDIAEGYSVSREKKESFPLTVTSAQKNPTAFYLCASSFYDGSYGYTFGSGTRLTVV.

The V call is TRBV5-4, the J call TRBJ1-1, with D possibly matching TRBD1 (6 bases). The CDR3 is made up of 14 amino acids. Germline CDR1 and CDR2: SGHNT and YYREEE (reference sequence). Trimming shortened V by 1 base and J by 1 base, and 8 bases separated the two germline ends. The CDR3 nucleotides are TGTGCCAGCAGCTTGACCAGGGGGAACACTGAAGCTTTCTTT. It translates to CASSLTRGNTEAFF. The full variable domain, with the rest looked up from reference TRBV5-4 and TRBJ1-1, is ETGVTQSPTHLIKTRGQQVTLRCSSQSGHNTVSWYQQALGQGPQFIFQYYREEENGRGNFPPRFSGLQFPNYSSELNVNALELDDSALYLCASSLTRGNTEAFFGQGTRLTVV.

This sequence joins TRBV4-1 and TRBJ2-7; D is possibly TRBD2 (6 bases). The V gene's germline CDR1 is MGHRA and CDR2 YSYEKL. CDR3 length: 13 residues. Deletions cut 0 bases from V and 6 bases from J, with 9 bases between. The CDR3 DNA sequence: TGCGCCAGCAGCCAAGATCGGGACTCCGAGCAGTACTTC. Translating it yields CASSQDRDSEQYF.

CDR3 protein: CAGYPECNDNEKLFF. Here the CDR3 DNA reads TGTGCCGGCTATCCCGAGTGCAATGATAATGAAAAACTGTTTTTT. The rearrangement joins TRBV7-9 to TRBJ1-4; D not resolved. The ends were cut back, 11 bases at V and 4 bases at J, with 20 bases in the middle. The CDR3 has 15 residues. CDR1 and CDR2 from the germline V gene are SEHNR and FQNEAQ (reference sequence).

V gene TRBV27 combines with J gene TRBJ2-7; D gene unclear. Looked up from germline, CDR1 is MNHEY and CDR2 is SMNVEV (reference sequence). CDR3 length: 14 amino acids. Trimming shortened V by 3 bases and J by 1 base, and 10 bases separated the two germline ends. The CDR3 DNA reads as TGTGCCAGCAGTTTGACCTTGTTGTCCTACGAGCAGTACTTC. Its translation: CASSLTLLSYEQYF.

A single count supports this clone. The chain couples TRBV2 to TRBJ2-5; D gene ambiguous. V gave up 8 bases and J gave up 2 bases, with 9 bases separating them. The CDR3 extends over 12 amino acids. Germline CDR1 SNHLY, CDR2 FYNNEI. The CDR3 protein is CASRSVQETQYF. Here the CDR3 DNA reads TGTGCCAGCCGGAGCGTTCAAGAGACCCAGTACTTC.

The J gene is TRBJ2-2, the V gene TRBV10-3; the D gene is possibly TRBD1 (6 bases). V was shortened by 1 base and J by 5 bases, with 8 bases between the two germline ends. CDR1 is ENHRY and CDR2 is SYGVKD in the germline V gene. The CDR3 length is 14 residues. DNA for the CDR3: TGTGCCATCAGTGAGTACAGGGAAACCGGGGAGCTGTTTTTT. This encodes CAISEYRETGELFF.

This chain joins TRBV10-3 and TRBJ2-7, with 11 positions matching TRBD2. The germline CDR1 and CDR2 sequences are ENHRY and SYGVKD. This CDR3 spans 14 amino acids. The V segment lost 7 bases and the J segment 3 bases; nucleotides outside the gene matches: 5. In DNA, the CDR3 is TGTGCCATCAAACCCGGGACTAGCGGCTACGAGCAGTACTTC. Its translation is CAIKPGTSGYEQYF.

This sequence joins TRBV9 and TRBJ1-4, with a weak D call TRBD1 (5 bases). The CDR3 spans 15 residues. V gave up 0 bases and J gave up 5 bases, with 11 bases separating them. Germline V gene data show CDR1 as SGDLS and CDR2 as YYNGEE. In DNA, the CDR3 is TGTGCCAGCAGCGTAGGGGTCTCAGGGAATGAAAAACTGTTTTTT. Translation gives CASSVGVSGNEKLFF.

The CDR3 DNA is TGTGCCAGCAGCTTAAGGGGCCCCCAGGGGGGAACCAACACCGGGGAGCTGTTTTTT. Its translation is CASSLRGPQGGTNTGELFF. V gene TRBV11-2 combines with J gene TRBJ2-2, with D possibly TRBD1 on 7 matching bases. Trimming took off 2 bases at V and 2 bases at J, with 21 bases between the two ends. Germline V gives CDR1 SGHAT, CDR2 FQNNGV. This CDR3 is 19 amino acids long. Full variable domain (missing parts from reference TRBV11-2 and TRBJ2-2): EAGVAQSPRYKIIEKRQSVAFWCNPISGHATLYWYQQILGQGPKLLIQFQNNGVVDDSQLPKDRFSAERLKGVDSTLKIQPAKLEDSAVYLCASSLRGPQGGTNTGELFFGEGSRLTVL.

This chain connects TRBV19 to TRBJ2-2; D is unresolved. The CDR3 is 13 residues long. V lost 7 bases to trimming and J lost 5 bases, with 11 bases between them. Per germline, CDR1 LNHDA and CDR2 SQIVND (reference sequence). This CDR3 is CASNPRRTGELFF. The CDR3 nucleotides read TGTGCCAGTAATCCAAGACGTACCGGGGAGCTGTTTTTT.